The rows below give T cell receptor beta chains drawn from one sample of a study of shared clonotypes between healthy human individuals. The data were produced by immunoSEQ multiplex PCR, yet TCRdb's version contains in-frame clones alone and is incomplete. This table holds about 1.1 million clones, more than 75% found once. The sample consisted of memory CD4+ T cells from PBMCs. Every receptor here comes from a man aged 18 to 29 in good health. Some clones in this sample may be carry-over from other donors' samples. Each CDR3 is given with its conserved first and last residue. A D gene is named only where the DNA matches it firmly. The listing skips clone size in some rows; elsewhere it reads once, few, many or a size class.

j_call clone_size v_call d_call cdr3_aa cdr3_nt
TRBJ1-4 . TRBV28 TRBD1 CASSQGGEKLFF TGTGCCAGCAGTCAAGGGGGCGAAAAACTGTTTTTT
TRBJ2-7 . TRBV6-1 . CASRGWDGSEQYF TGTGCCAGCAGGGGCTGGGACGGCTCCGAGCAGTACTTC
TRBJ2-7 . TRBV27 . CASSLSSGRATASYEQYF TGTGCCAGCAGTTTATCTTCGGGCAGGGCGACGGCTTCCTACGAGCAGTACTTC
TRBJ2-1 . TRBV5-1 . CASRPLDNEQFF TGCGCCAGCAGGCCTTTAGACAATGAGCAGTTCTTC
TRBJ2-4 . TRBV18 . CASSPAGDPGNIQYF TGTGCCAGCTCACCGGCAGGAGACCCCGGAAACATTCAGTACTTC
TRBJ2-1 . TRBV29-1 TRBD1 CSVVGQGGYNEQFF TGCAGCGTTGTTGGACAGGGGGGCTACAATGAGCAGTTCTTC
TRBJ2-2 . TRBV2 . CASMGVSGNTGELFF TGTGCCAGCATGGGAGTTAGCGGGAACACCGGGGAGCTGTTTTTT
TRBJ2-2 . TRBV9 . CASSVATSGVRTGELFF TGTGCCAGCAGCGTAGCTACGTCGGGAGTCCGCACCGGGGAGCTGTTTTTT
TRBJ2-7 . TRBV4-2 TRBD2 CASSQGVGGSYEQYF TGTGCCAGCAGCCAAGGGGTGGGAGGGTCCTACGAGCAGTACTTC
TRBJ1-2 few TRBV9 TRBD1 CASSVTGTGNGYTF TGTGCCAGCAGCGTAACCGGGACAGGGAATGGCTACACCTTC
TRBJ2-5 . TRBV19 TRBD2 CASSWVAGEGETQYF TGTGCCAGTAGTTGGGTAGCGGGAGAGGGGGAGACCCAGTACTTC
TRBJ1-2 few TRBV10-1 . CASSGNSGTFHF TGCGCCAGCAGTGGAAACTCCGGGACATTCCATTTC
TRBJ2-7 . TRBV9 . CASSVQSLPYEQYF TGTGCCAGCAGCGTGCAGAGCCTTCCCTACGAGCAGTACTTC
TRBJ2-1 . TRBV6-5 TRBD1 CASSYSSGTGDNEQFF TGTGCCAGCAGTTACTCGAGCGGGACAGGGGACAATGAGCAGTTCTTC
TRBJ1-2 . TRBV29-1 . CSVGTLNYGYTF TGCAGCGTAGGAACACTCAACTATGGCTACACCTTC
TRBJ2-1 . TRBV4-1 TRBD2 CASSQTGTSIEQFF TGCGCCAGCAGCCAGACCGGGACTAGCATAGAGCAGTTCTTC
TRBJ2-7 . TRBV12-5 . CASGLVSTYEQYF TGTGCTAGTGGTTTGGTATCGACCTACGAGCAGTACTTC
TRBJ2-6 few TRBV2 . CASRRYRYLGGSGANVLTF TGTGCCAGCAGAAGGTACCGGTACCTAGGGGGCTCTGGGGCCAACGTCCTGACTTTC
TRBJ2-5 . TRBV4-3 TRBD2 CASSQHRGGETQYF TGCGCCAGCAGCCAGCATAGGGGAGGGGAGACCCAGTACTTC
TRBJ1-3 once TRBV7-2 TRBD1 CASSSRTGRRTGNTIYF TGTGCCAGCAGCTCTCGGACAGGGCGACGGACTGGAAACACCATATATTTT
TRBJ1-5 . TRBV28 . CASSYAPVGPQHF TGTGCCAGCAGCTACGCCCCCGTGGGTCCCCAGCATTTT
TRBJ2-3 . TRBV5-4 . CASSGGLGADTQYF TGTGCCAGCAGCGGAGGATTAGGGGCAGATACGCAGTATTTT
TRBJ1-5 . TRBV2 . CASSEFDRFSNQPQHF TGTGCCAGCAGTGAATTCGACAGGTTTAGCAATCAGCCCCAGCATTTT
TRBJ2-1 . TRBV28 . CASSPMAGAQHNEQFF TGTGCCAGCAGTCCGATGGCAGGGGCCCAACACAATGAGCAGTTCTTC
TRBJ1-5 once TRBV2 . CASNSYRVNQPQHF TGTGCCAGCAATTCATACAGGGTCAATCAGCCCCAGCATTTT
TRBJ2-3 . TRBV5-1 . CASSFGLSDTQYF TGCGCCAGCAGCTTCGGACTATCAGATACGCAGTATTTT
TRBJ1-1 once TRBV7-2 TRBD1 CASSSGQAAEAFF TGTGCCAGCAGCTCGGGACAGGCCGCTGAAGCTTTCTTT
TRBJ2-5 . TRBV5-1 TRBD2 CASSLQAGGFETQYF TGCGCCAGCAGCTTGCAAGCGGGGGGGTTCGAGACCCAGTACTTC
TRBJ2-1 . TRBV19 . CASSISRMNEQFF TGTGCCAGTAGTATAAGTAGAATGAATGAGCAGTTCTTC
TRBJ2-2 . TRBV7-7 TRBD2 CASSRLAGGELFF TGTGCCAGCAGCCGACTAGCGGGAGGGGAGCTGTTTTTT
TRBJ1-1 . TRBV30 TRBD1 CATQGGAFGNTEAFF TGTGCCACCCAGGGGGGGGCGTTTGGGAACACTGAAGCTTTCTTT
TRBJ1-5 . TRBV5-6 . CASSPGQFQPQHF TGTGCCAGCAGCCCAGGACAGTTTCAGCCCCAGCATTTT
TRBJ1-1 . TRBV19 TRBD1 CASSIGRTGGAGTEAFF TGTGCCAGTAGTATTGGGCGGACAGGGGGAGCGGGGACTGAAGCTTTCTTT
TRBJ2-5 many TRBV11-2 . CASSTAPYQETQYF TGTGCCAGCTCGACCGCCCCGTACCAAGAGACCCAGTACTTC
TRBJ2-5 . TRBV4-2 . CASSRRQGREETQYF TGTGCCAGCAGCCGACGACAGGGGAGGGAAGAGACCCAGTACTTC
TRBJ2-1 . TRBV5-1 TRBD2 CASSFSRLAGGEQFF TGCGCCAGCAGCTTTTCTCGGCTAGCGGGAGGTGAGCAGTTCTTC
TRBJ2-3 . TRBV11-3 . CASSSYTDTQYF TGTGCCAGCAGCTCCTACACAGATACGCAGTATTTT
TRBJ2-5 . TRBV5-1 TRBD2 CASSLAPAGGAETQYF TGCGCCAGCAGCTTGGCCCCAGCGGGAGGAGCGGAGACCCAGTACTTC
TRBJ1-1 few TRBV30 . CALGGTEAFF TGTGCCTTGGGTGGGACTGAAGCTTTCTTT
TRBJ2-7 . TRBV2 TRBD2 CASSESGTPYEQYF TGTGCCAGCAGTGAAAGCGGGACCCCCTACGAGCAGTACTTC
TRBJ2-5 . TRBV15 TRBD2 CATSRVPGGGETQYF TGTGCCACCAGCAGAGTCCCTGGCGGGGGGGAGACCCAGTACTTC
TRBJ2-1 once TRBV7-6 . CASSLLLAEPYNEQFF TGTGCCAGCAGCTTACTGTTAGCGGAACCCTACAATGAGCAGTTCTTC
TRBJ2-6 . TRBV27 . CASSLRGAGANVLTF TGTGCCAGCAGCCTCAGGGGGGCTGGGGCCAACGTCCTGACTTTC
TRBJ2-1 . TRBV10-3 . CATQGGGTYNEQFF TGTGCCACCCAGGGTGGCGGGACCTACAATGAGCAGTTCTTC
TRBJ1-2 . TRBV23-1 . CASGSGTYGYTF TGCGCCAGCGGCTCGGGGACCTATGGCTACACCTTC
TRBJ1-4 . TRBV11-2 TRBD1 CASRWTGTNEKLFF TGTGCCAGCAGATGGACAGGAACTAATGAAAAACTGTTTTTT
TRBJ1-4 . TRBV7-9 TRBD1 CASSSGQSDEKLFF TGTGCCAGCAGCTCGGGACAGTCGGATGAAAAACTGTTTTTT
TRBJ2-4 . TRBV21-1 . CASSKPSSGQVPLLAKNIQYF TGTGCCAGCAGCAAACCCTCTTCGGGACAGGTGCCCCTTTTAGCCAAAAACATTCAGTACTTC